This T cell receptor (beta chain) was sequenced during a study of CD8 T cells in ankylosing spondylitis. Study outcomes and limitations: Seemingly distinctive of ankylosing spondylitis blood was a TCR beta motif formed by eight highly homologous variants.

TCRdb called the 5' RACE reads again in MiXCR, with one record for every CDR3 protein. The profile shows over 200,000 distinct CDR3 sequences, more than 9% of them singletons. The germline V gene has CDR1 SGDLS and CDR2 YYNGEE. J gave up 0 bases and V 0 bases, and 2 bases lay outside the gene matches. CDR3 size: 15 residues. This clonotype was seen ten or more times. Its antigen is not known. The chain joins TRBV9 to TRBJ2-7; TRBD1 matches at 8 bases. The sequencing sample was made of blood, either unsorted or a sorted T cell fraction (not recorded which). The origin of this receptor is a male donor with ankylosing spondylitis or in good health (not recorded which). CDR3 protein: CASSVATGASYEQYF. Written as DNA, the CDR3 is TGTGCCAGCAGCGTAGCGACAGGGGCCTCCTACGAGCAGTACTTC.